This TCR beta chain is drawn from a study of naive and memory T cell subsets. Whole-study findings and limits: Possibly reflecting memory cells re-expressing CD45RA, a few larger clonotypes occurred in naive repertoires, especially CD8. TCR counts from RNA may reflect activation-linked expression changes.

An equimolar mix of two oligonucleotides served as the beta constant-region primer for TRBC1 and TRBC2. Ligated cDNA was amplified by four rounds of PCR with nested alpha and beta constant-region primers and SP2. Using its own MiXCR run on the UMI-ligation and nested PCR reads, TCRdb lists one record per CDR3 protein. The sample has roughly 140,000 distinct CDR3 sequences, 15% to 20% seen once. Cells stained for CD3, CD4, CD8, CD45RA, CD27 and viability were sorted into four CD45RA/CD27 subsets. As to this clonotype: Antigen specificity is unknown.

The sample consisted of naive CD8+ T cells from blood. The receptor comes from a human donor in good health.

This CDR3 is CSATLPGEQETQYF. The CDR3 region has the DNA TGCAGCGCCACTCTTCCCGGGGAGCAAGAGACCCAGTACTTC. The rearrangement links TRBV29-1 to TRBJ2-5, with D perhaps TRBD2 (5 bases). With 7 bases removed from V and 2 bases from J, the gap between germline ends came to 17 bases. CDR1 and CDR2 (germline): SQVTM, ANQGSEA. The CDR3 consists of 14 residues.